This T cell receptor (beta chain) was found in a study of cytomegalovirus exposure and HLA in healthy donors. Germline assignment: CDR1 SGHAT and CDR2 FQDESV (reference sequence). The CDR3 contains 13 residues. The V gene lost 10 bases and the J gene lost 0 bases, with 9 bases spanning the gap. This PCR relied on a set of 60 Vbeta primers and 13 Jbeta primers. The repertoire was sequenced with immunoSEQ multiplex PCR; TCRdb's copy has only in-frame clones and lacks some. The sample records 180,000 or so clones, 78% being singletons. Concerning this clone: Its antigen is as yet unknown.

General observations from the study: Reported findings show TCR beta sequences accurately forecast HLA-A and HLA-B alleles in most subjects. There were some public TCRs occurring in many donors, but most TCR sequences were rare.

The chain uses TRBV11-1 and TRBJ2-2; D unresolved. Sequencing was carried out using PBMCs. The clonotype originates from a female donor in good health and CMV-seronegative. CDR3 bases: TGTGCCACCGCGGTTCCGAACACCGGGGAGCTGTTTTTT. This sequence encodes CATAVPNTGELFF.